These 5 T cell receptor beta chains were all obtained from the same sample, sequenced in a study of shared clonotypes between healthy human individuals (dated by TCRdb to 2020 to 2021). Preparation of the library involved the immunoSEQ multiplex PCR assay. TCRdb's version of the immuneACCESS table is confined to in-frame rearrangements and falls short of the full clone set. An unresolved V gene accounts for under half of the shortfall where checked; the remainder is of unknown origin. In all, the sample holds hundreds of thousands of clones, and more than 70% of those were seen once. Of the sample, around 12% is held by the ten largest clones. Sequencing was performed on PBMCs. These TCRs come from a woman in her 40s in good health. Some clones in this sample may be carry-over from other donors' samples.

Details on this clone: At one end, the junction sequence differs from germline, possibly due to a read error. The rearrangement joins TRBV2 to TRBJ1-5, with 7 nucleotides matching TRBD1. Germline CDR1 SNHLY, CDR2 FYNNEI. The CDR3 spans 15 residues. The CDR3 here is CASSEDREIGQPQHF. The CDR3 nucleotides read TGTGCCAGCAGCGAAGACAGGGAGATTGGTCAGCCCCAGCATTTT. Based on the CDR3 plus reference TRBV2 and TRBJ1-5, the full variable domain is EPEVTQTPSHQVTQMGQEVILRCVPISNHLYFYWYRQILGQKVEFLVSFYNNEISEKSEIFDDQFSVERPDGSNFTLKIRSTKLEDSAMYFCASSEDREIGQPQHFGDGTRLSIL.

The chain combines TRBV30 with TRBJ1-5; no firm D call. CDR1 is GTSNPN, CDR2 SVGIG, per germline (reference sequence). CDR3 size: 13 residues. Trimming shortened V by 4 bases and J by 2 bases, and 9 bases separated the two germline ends. The CDR3 bases are TGTGCCTGGAAAGAGGCGGGCAATCAGCCCCAGCATTTT. Its translation is CAWKEAGNQPQHF.

This clone was recorded once. Other nucleotide sequences in the sample specify the same CDR3. This chain links TRBV18 with TRBJ2-5; D gene uncertain. Trimming cost V 3 bases and J 3 bases, with 2 bases left between them. The V gene's germline CDR1 is KGHSH and CDR2 LQKENI. The CDR3 spans 11 residues. The CDR3 sequence is CASSPEETQYF. CDR3 sequence (DNA): TGTGCCAGCTCACCTGAAGAGACCCAGTACTTC.

The chain carries TRBV5-1 and TRBJ2-5, with 11 bases fitting TRBD2. V shed 3 bases and J 5 bases; nucleotides not matched to a gene: 9. Germline loops: CDR1 SGHRS, CDR2 YFSETQ. The CDR3 sequence is 16 residues long. The CDR3 sequence is CASSSKRLAGGETQYF. For the CDR3, the DNA is TGCGCCAGCAGCTCCAAAAGATTAGCGGGAGGGGAGACCCAGTACTTC.

This sequence joins TRBV7-9 and TRBJ2-2; D is undetermined. Germline V CDR1 and CDR2: SEHNR, FQNEAQ (reference sequence). Trimming cost V 1 base and J 7 bases, with 4 bases left between them. The CDR3 has 12 amino acids. The CDR3 loop reads CASSLEIGELFF. Written as DNA, the CDR3 is TGTGCCAGCAGCTTAGAGATCGGGGAGCTGTTTTTT.